This T cell receptor beta chain was captured by sequencing in a study of cytomegalovirus exposure and HLA in healthy donors. Study-wide results and limits: Fewer N-insertions than the roughly 670-donor mean were reportedly shown by an Asian-associated ancestry cluster in a later analysis. The authors confirmed in vitro that a few CMV-associated chains were specific for CMV antigens.

This clone was detected only a few times. Antigen specificity is unknown. Amplification used 60 Vbeta primers and 13 Jbeta primers. Sequencing used immunoSEQ multiplex PCR; TCRdb keeps in-frame clones, though not all of them. The sample records approximately 160,000 clones, about 76% being singletons. With 1 base removed from V and 3 bases from J, the gap between germline ends came to 8 bases. This CDR3 has 14 residues. The V gene's germline CDR1 is SGHAT and CDR2 FQNNGV. The chain uses TRBV11-2 and TRBJ2-3, with D hard to call. This receptor was taken from a woman between 35 and 50 years old in good health and CMV-seropositive. The sequenced material came from PBMCs. CDR3 sequence: CASSLAPFTDTQYF. The CDR3 DNA sequence: TGTGCCAGCAGCTTAGCTCCCTTTACAGATACGCAGTATTTT.